The 21 T cell receptor beta chains below come from one sample, sequenced in a study of shared clonotypes between healthy human individuals. This table comes from immunoSEQ multiplex PCR, and its TCRdb copy is limited to in-frame clones, with some not included. The sample yields around 2,000,000 clones, 90% to 95% seen once. The sample was naive CD4+ T cells sorted from blood. As to subset: CD45RA+ positively selected. The receptors were gathered from a man between 18 and 29 years old in good health.

The chain links TRBV11-3 to TRBJ2-2; tentatively, D is TRBD1 (6 bases). The CDR3 totals 14 residues. V lost 8 bases and J lost 2, with 12 bases in between. The germline V gene encodes CDR1 SGHNT and CDR2 YENEEA. CDR3 DNA sequence: TGTGCCAGCGGCACAGGGCCCAACACCGGGGAGCTGTTTTTT. Translation gives CASGTGPNTGELFF.

The chain links TRBV21-1 to TRBJ1-5. TRBV21-1 is given as a pseudogene. The CDR3 extends over 15 amino acids. The CDR3 reads CASSRRDRFYQPQHF. The CDR3 bases are TGTGCCAGCAGCAGGCGGGACCGCTTCTATCAGCCCCAGCATTTT.

V is TRBV4-3 and J is TRBJ2-1, with TRBD2 matching over 10 bases. The CDR3 is 16 residues long. The germline gives CDR1 LGHNA, CDR2 YSLEER. The ends lost 0 bases at V and 7 bases at J; junction bases unmatched: 6. The DNA of the CDR3 is TGCGCCAGCAGCCAAGAGGCGGCTAGCGGGAGTAATGAGCAGTTCTTC. It codes for CASSQEAASGSNEQFF.

This chain connects TRBV7-6 to TRBJ1-1; D is unresolved. Germline CDR1 is SGHVS and CDR2 is FNYEAQ. The CDR3 is 13 amino acids. Deletions cut 3 bases from V and 1 base from J, with 6 bases between. CDR3 in amino acids: CASSFNQNTEAFF. In DNA, the CDR3 is TGTGCCAGCAGCTTTAATCAGAACACTGAAGCTTTCTTT.

This rearrangement joins TRBV2 to TRBJ2-7, with 7 nucleotides matching TRBD2. The germline V gene encodes CDR1 SNHLY and CDR2 FYNNEI. V shed 6 bases, J shed 0 bases, and the junction held 5 bases outside the gene matches. This CDR3 region has 14 residues. The CDR3 protein is CASRPSGGSYEQYF. The CDR3 region has the DNA TGTGCCAGCAGACCTAGCGGCGGCTCCTACGAGCAGTACTTC.

The gene calls are TRBV5-1 and TRBJ2-3, with 8 bases matching TRBD1. CDR1 and CDR2 (germline): SGHRS, YFSETQ. J lost 0 bases, V lost 1 base, and 7 bases had no gene match. This CDR3 comprises 17 residues. The DNA of the CDR3 is TGCGCCAGCAGCTTGACAGGGGGAAGATATAGCACAGATACGCAGTATTTT. This codes for CASSLTGGRYSTDTQYF.

About this clone itself: Other nucleotide sequences in the sample specify the same CDR3. V is TRBV11-2 and J is TRBJ1-2; D is ambiguous. Germline CDR1 SGHAT, CDR2 FQNNGV. This CDR3 contains 14 residues. The V end was cut by 3 bases, the J end by 2 bases, with 10 bases between. CDR3 sequence: CASSLGGGNYGYTF. In nucleotides, the CDR3 is TGTGCCAGCAGCTTGGGAGGCGGAAACTATGGCTACACCTTC.

The V gene is TRBV7-9, the J gene TRBJ2-7; D not certain. The CDR3 totals 15 residues. The germline V gene has CDR1 SEHNR and CDR2 FQNEAQ (reference sequence). V lost 5 bases and J lost 0, with 14 bases in between. The CDR3 nucleotides read TGTGCCAGCAGCCCAGGCTCGGGCCTCTCCTACGAGCAGTACTTC. Translation gives CASSPGSGLSYEQYF.

The V call is TRBV2, the J call TRBJ1-1; D uncertain. CDR3 length: 11 residues. Germline V gene lookup returns CDR1 SNHLY and CDR2 FYNNEI. V dropped 7 bases and J dropped 10 bases, with 13 bases sitting between them. The CDR3 is CASTGRGVAFF. DNA for the CDR3: TGTGCCAGCACCGGCCGTGGGGTAGCTTTCTTT.

To note about this clone: A junction end diverges from the germline sequence, so it may reflect a read error. The chain combines TRBV2 with TRBJ2-5; no definite D call. Germline V gives CDR1 SNHLY, CDR2 FYNNEI. This CDR3 is 12 amino acids long. The CDR3 sequence is CASSEAPEAQYF. The CDR3 DNA follows: TGTGCCAGCAGTGAAGCGCCAGAGGCCCAGTACTTC.

V is TRBV28 and J is TRBJ2-7; TRBD1 agrees at 7 bases. CDR3 length: 13 residues. CDR1 MDHEN and CDR2 SYDVKM come from the germline V gene. V shed 5 bases and J 5 bases; nucleotides not matched to a gene: 6. The CDR3 sequence is CASSVTGYHEQYF. The CDR3 coding sequence is TGTGCCAGCAGTGTGACAGGGTACCACGAGCAGTACTTC.

In its sample, this clone was seen once. The same CDR3 can be traced to other DNA sequences in this sample. The V call is TRBV28, the J call TRBJ1-4; unclear D gene. Germline CDR1 is MDHEN and CDR2 is SYDVKM. Trimming shortened V by 1 base and J by 6 bases, and 3 bases separated the two germline ends. The CDR3 is 12 amino acids. CDR3 bases: TGTGCCAGCAGTTTATTAGATGAAAAACTGTTTTTT. It is translated as CASSLLDEKLFF.

J is TRBJ2-7 and V is TRBV7-8, with TRBD1 matching 9 bases. Trimming took 4 bases from V and 4 from J; bases not matched to a gene: 11. This CDR3 is built from 16 residues. Germline CDR1 is SGHVS and CDR2 is FQNEAQ. The CDR3 loop reads CASSSARDRVWYEQYF. The CDR3 DNA sequence: TGTGCCAGCAGCTCCGCCCGGGACAGGGTGTGGTACGAGCAGTACTTC. Complete variable domain (other parts from reference TRBV7-8 and TRBJ2-7): GAGVSQSPRYKVAKRGQDVALRCDPISGHVSLFWYQQALGQGPEFLTYFQNEAQLDKSGLPSDRFFAERPEGSVSTLKIQRTQQEDSAVYLCASSSARDRVWYEQYFGPGTRLTVT.

On this clone itself: The same CDR3 also results from other DNA sequences found in this sample. The chain has TRBV5-1 and TRBJ2-1; 13 bases are shared with TRBD2. CDR1 and CDR2 (germline): SGHRS, YFSETQ. The CDR3 is 17 residues long. With V trimmed by 2 bases and J by 0 bases, 2 bases remained unmatched. As DNA, the CDR3 is TGCGCCAGCAGCTTACTAGCGGGAGGGAGCTCCTACAATGAGCAGTTCTTC. It encodes CASSLLAGGSSYNEQFF.

The chain joins TRBV18 to TRBJ2-1; D is perhaps TRBD1 or TRBD2 (5 bases each). CDR1 KGHSH and CDR2 LQKENI come from the germline V gene. The CDR3 covers 16 residues. V lost 3 bases to trimming and J lost 1 base, with 13 bases between them. The CDR3 DNA is TGTGCCAGCTCACCCCCGGCAGGGAGATCCTACAATGAGCAGTTCTTC. Protein sequence: CASSPPAGRSYNEQFF.

The chain carries TRBV15 and TRBJ1-6, with D unresolved. Germline V gene lookup returns CDR1 LNHNV and CDR2 YYDKDF (reference sequence). The CDR3 sequence is 14 residues long. Trimming cost V 1 base and J 5 bases, with 6 bases left between them. CDR3 amino acids: CATSRVTDNSPLHF. Here the CDR3 DNA reads TGTGCCACCAGCAGAGTGACGGATAATTCACCCCTCCACTTT.

The V gene is TRBV11-2, the J gene TRBJ1-6; D might be TRBD1 (6 bases). The CDR3 consists of 15 residues. Trimming cost V 4 bases and J 2 bases, with 9 bases left between them. Germline V lookup: CDR1 SGHAT, CDR2 FQNNGV. The DNA of the CDR3 is TGTGCCAGCAGCTCTGGACAGACCTATAATTCACCCCTCCACTTT. Its translation is CASSSGQTYNSPLHF.

In DNA form, the CDR3 reads TGTGCCAGCACCCCGCGGGTGGACGATGGCTACACCTTC. This gives the protein CASTPRVDDGYTF. The gene calls are TRBV9 and TRBJ1-2; unclear D gene. Looked up from germline, CDR1 is SGDLS and CDR2 is YYNGEE. The CDR3 has 13 amino acids. The germline V and J ends were trimmed by 6 bases and 6 bases, with 15 bases remaining between them.

This clone was picked up one time. This sequence joins TRBV10-3 and TRBJ2-1; D may be TRBD1 or TRBD2 (5 bases each). The CDR3 loop spans 16 amino acids. CDR1 and CDR2 from the germline V gene are ENHRY and SYGVKD. With 2 bases removed from V and 8 bases from J, the gap between germline ends came to 19 bases. The chain's CDR3 is CAISEGHRDPAYEQFF. CDR3 sequence (DNA): TGTGCCATCAGTGAGGGCCACCGGGACCCCGCGTATGAGCAGTTCTTC.

Remarks on this clone: Different DNA sequences within this sample yield the same CDR3. The chain carries TRBV5-1 and TRBJ1-4; no firm D call. Trimming pared 0 bases from V and 4 bases from J, leaving 7 bases between. CDR1 SGHRS and CDR2 YFSETQ come from the germline V gene. This CDR3 region has 14 residues. The CDR3 protein is CASSLGQVNEKLFF. The CDR3 DNA reads as TGCGCCAGCAGCTTGGGGCAGGTTAATGAAAAACTGTTTTTT.

This chain's CDR3 is CASSSSIRPLGDSPLHF. As DNA, the CDR3 is TGTGCCAGCAGTTCTTCAATTAGGCCCCTCGGGGATTCACCCCTCCACTTT. The rearrangement uses TRBV28 and TRBJ1-6; unclear D gene. Per the germline V gene, CDR1 is MDHEN and CDR2 is SYDVKM. Trimming shortened V by 4 bases and J by 8 bases, and 21 bases separated the two germline ends. The CDR3 has 17 residues.